These 28 T cell receptor beta chains were all obtained from the same sample, sequenced in a study of memory CD4+ T cells and cytomegalovirus serostatus (dated by TCRdb to between 2018 and 2021). Single viable CD3+CD4+CD8-CD45RO+ cells were sorted as memory CD4+ T cells on a FACSAria II. Preparation of the library involved the immunoSEQ multiplex PCR assay. TCRdb limited this immuneACCESS table to in-frame rearrangements with V and J called. A share of clones is missing; checked studies link under half to unresolved V genes, and the rest is unexplained. In all, the sample holds roughly 50,000 clones, and approximately 86% of those were seen once. Just under 0.5% of the sample comes from the top ten. Sequenced sample: memory CD4+ T cells from blood. The receptors here all came from an adult in good health and CMV-seronegative. Some clones in this sample may be carry-over from other donors' samples.

This clone appeared a few times. The J gene is TRBJ2-2, the V gene TRBV2; D is uncertain. V dropped 6 bases and J dropped 0 bases, with 8 bases sitting between them. This CDR3 spans 14 amino acids. Germline lookup yields CDR1 SNHLY and CDR2 FYNNEI. The CDR3 region is CASSFATNTGELFF. The CDR3 DNA reads as TGTGCCAGCAGCTTCGCTACGAACACCGGGGAGCTGTTTTTT.

The CDR3 region is CASSALTGASTDTQYF. For the CDR3, the DNA is TGTGCCAGCAGTGCCTTGACGGGAGCGAGCACAGATACGCAGTATTTT. This chain links TRBV6-1 with TRBJ2-3; possibly TRBD2 for D (6 bases). The CDR3 totals 16 residues. V dropped 4 bases and J dropped 0 bases, with 14 bases sitting between them. Germline CDR1 and CDR2: MNHNS and SASEGT.

The chain recombines TRBV6-1 with TRBJ1-5; D is possibly TRBD1 (6 bases). Germline assignment: CDR1 MNHNS and CDR2 SASEGT. This CDR3 region has 15 residues. Between the trimmed V and J ends, which lost 3 bases and 4 bases, there was a span of 13 bases. Here the CDR3 DNA reads TGTGCCAGCAGTGAGGAGGACAGAGGAAATCAGCCCCAGCATTTT. Its translation: CASSEEDRGNQPQHF.

This chain connects TRBV5-6 to TRBJ2-1, with 9 bases that match TRBD2. With V trimmed by 2 bases and J by 3 bases, 6 bases remained unmatched. Germline lookup yields CDR1 SGHDT and CDR2 YYEEEE. The CDR3 sequence is 16 residues long. The CDR3 nucleotides read TGTGCCAGCAGCTTACGACTTAGCGGGGGCTACAATGAGCAGTTCTTC. It codes for CASSLRLSGGYNEQFF.

Here the CDR3 reads CASRVDRGEHNEQFF. DNA of the CDR3: TGTGCCAGCAGGGTTGACAGGGGAGAACACAATGAGCAGTTCTTC. The V call is TRBV2, the J call TRBJ2-1; 8 bases align to TRBD1. V lost 6 bases and J lost 5; bases outside the gene matches: 9. CDR1 and CDR2 from the germline V gene are SNHLY and FYNNEI. This CDR3 has 15 amino acids.

The chain combines TRBV2 with TRBJ2-3, with D unresolved. Trimming pared 2 bases from V and 0 bases from J, leaving 6 bases between. The germline gives CDR1 SNHLY, CDR2 FYNNEI. The CDR3 spans 14 residues. The CDR3 protein is CASSEKASTDTQYF. CDR3 in DNA: TGTGCCAGCAGTGAAAAGGCTAGCACAGATACGCAGTATTTT.

This rearrangement joins TRBV7-9 to TRBJ2-5, with 11 bases aligning to TRBD2. The V and J ends lost 1 base and 4 bases, in that order; junction bases with no gene match: 2. The length of the CDR3 is 15 residues. CDR1 is SEHNR, CDR2 FQNEAQ, per germline (reference sequence). The CDR3 protein is CASSLELAGVETQYF. The CDR3 DNA sequence: TGTGCCAGCAGCTTAGAACTAGCGGGAGTAGAGACCCAGTACTTC.

The V call is TRBV7-2, the J call TRBJ2-7; 7 nucleotides match TRBD1. This CDR3 comprises 15 residues. CDR1 and CDR2 (germline): SGHTA, FQGNSA. V lost 5 bases, J lost 1 base, and 8 bases stayed unmatched. CDR3 in DNA: TGTGCCAGCAGCCCGCGACAGGGTGGGTCCTACGAGCAGTACTTC. This translates into CASSPRQGGSYEQYF.

This sequence joins TRBV27 and TRBJ1-6; TRBD1 aligns across 8 bases. With V trimmed by 7 bases and J by 1 base, 3 bases remained unmatched. This CDR3 has 15 amino acids. Germline CDR1 and CDR2: MNHEY and SMNVEV (reference sequence). CDR3: CASTRTGSYNSPLHF. The CDR3 region has the DNA TGTGCCAGCACTCGGACAGGGTCCTATAATTCACCCCTCCACTTT.

As to this clone: At one boundary the junction diverges from the germline segment, which might be a read error. V gene TRBV7-7 combines with J gene TRBJ2-1; TRBD2 is a possible D gene (5 bases). In germline, CDR1 is SSHAT, CDR2 FNYEAQ (reference sequence). The CDR3 consists of 13 residues. CDR3 DNA sequence: TGTGCTAGCAGCCCCCTCCCGGGATCGGAGCAGTTCTTC. Translating gives CASSPLPGSEQFF.

This rearrangement joins TRBV19 to TRBJ1-1; 11 nucleotides match TRBD1. With 3 bases clipped from V and 10 bases from J, the junction kept 16 bases outside the gene matches. From germline, CDR1 is LNHDA and CDR2 SQIVND (reference sequence). The CDR3 loop spans 17 amino acids. The CDR3 DNA follows: TGTGCCAGTAGTATTTCTGGGACAGGGGGTCGGATTATTGGAGCTTTCTTT. Its translation: CASSISGTGGRIIGAFF.

This clone was observed a handful of times. The chain recombines TRBV5-1 with TRBJ2-5; 7 nucleotides agree with TRBD1. The trim removed 3 bases at V and 4 bases at J, leaving 9 bases unmatched. Germline V gene sequence: CDR1 SGHRS, CDR2 YFSETQ. The CDR3 sequence is 15 residues long. The CDR3 DNA follows: TGCGCCAGCAGCTCTGCCGCGACAGGGTTAGAGACCCAGTACTTC. It is translated as CASSSAATGLETQYF.

This clone showed up just a few times. The chain joins TRBV5-4 to TRBJ2-3, with 9 positions matching TRBD1. V trimming: 0 bases; J trimming: 6 bases; junction bases outside the gene matches: 8. The germline CDR1 and CDR2 sequences are SGHNT and YYREEE (reference sequence). The CDR3 runs 16 residues. The CDR3 coding sequence is TGTGCCAGCAGCTTGGCCGGGGGACAGGGTCGCGATACGCAGTATTTT. Its protein product is CASSLAGGQGRDTQYF.

This chain uses TRBV28 with TRBJ2-1, with 8 bases aligning to TRBD2. Germline V gene lookup returns CDR1 MDHEN and CDR2 SYDVKM. The V gene end was trimmed by 6 bases and the J gene end by 0 bases; junction bases not matched to a gene: 13. The CDR3 runs 18 residues. This CDR3 reads CASRAEASGSFSYNEQFF. The CDR3 DNA follows: TGTGCCAGCAGGGCCGAGGCGAGCGGGAGTTTCTCCTACAATGAGCAGTTCTTC.

This clone was counted a few times. V and J are TRBV7-7 and TRBJ1-1; 7 positions agree with TRBD1. The V gene's germline CDR1 is SSHAT and CDR2 FNYEAQ (reference sequence). The junction had 10 bases not matched to a gene; V was cut back by 10 bases and J by 5 bases. CDR3 size: 13 residues. CDR3 sequence: CATIGGVGTEAFF. DNA for the CDR3: TGTGCCACCATAGGGGGCGTAGGGACTGAAGCTTTCTTT.

The V call is TRBV29-1, the J call TRBJ2-3; no definite D call. The CDR3 length is 16 residues. Germline CDR1 is SQVTM and CDR2 is ANQGSEA. V dropped 5 bases and J dropped 0 bases, with 18 bases sitting between them. The CDR3 nucleotides read TGCAGCGTTCTGGTACTCGGCGGCACTAGCACAGATACGCAGTATTTT. It specifies CSVLVLGGTSTDTQYF.

This chain uses TRBV7-4 with TRBJ1-5; D perhaps matches TRBD1 (6 bases). The CDR3 loop spans 16 amino acids. Germline assignment: CDR1 SGHVT and CDR2 SQSDAQ. The CDR3 DNA follows: TGTGTTCGTGGGGGCCCAACCCCTTATAGCAATCAGCCCCAGCATTTT. Translated: CVRGGPTPYSNQPQHF. Full variable domain (remainder filled in from reference TRBV7-4 and TRBJ1-5): GAGVSQSPRYKVAKRGRDVALRCDSISGHVTLYWYRQTLGQGSEVLTYSQSDAQRDKSGRPSGRFSAERPERSVSTLKIQRTEQGDSAVYLCVRGGPTPYSNQPQHFGDGTRLSIL.

This chain joins TRBV18 and TRBJ2-7; 12 bases align to TRBD2. The CDR3 spans 15 residues. Germline V gene data show CDR1 as KGHSH and CDR2 as LQKENI. With 6 bases clipped from V and 0 bases from J, the junction kept 3 bases outside the gene matches. Here the CDR3 reads CASSLAGGGSYEQYF. In nucleotides, the CDR3 is TGTGCCAGCTCCCTAGCGGGAGGGGGCTCCTACGAGCAGTACTTC.

The rearrangement links TRBV29-1 to TRBJ2-1, with TRBD2 matching 12 bases. The trim removed 5 bases at V and 0 bases at J, leaving 8 bases unmatched. The CDR3 sequence is 17 residues long. CDR1 and CDR2 (germline): SQVTM, ANQGSEA. CDR3 loop: CSVKTSGRFFSYNEQFF. Here the CDR3 DNA reads TGCAGCGTTAAAACTAGCGGGAGGTTTTTCTCCTACAATGAGCAGTTCTTC.

Comment on this clone: One end of the junction varies from germline; a read error may be responsible. CDR3 region: CASSGTSLKSF. CDR3 bases: TGTGCCAGCAGTGGGACTAGTCTCAAGAGCTTC. This chain joins TRBV25-1 and TRBJ2-7, with 7 bases aligning to TRBD2. Germline CDR1 and CDR2: MGHDK and SYGVNS. CDR3 length: 11 amino acids.

This chain uses TRBV9 with TRBJ1-1; TRBD1 matches 8 bases. J gave up 1 base and V 3 bases, and 2 bases lay outside the gene matches. The CDR3 is made up of 14 amino acids. Germline V gene lookup returns CDR1 SGDLS and CDR2 YYNGEE. CDR3 sequence (DNA): TGTGCCAGCAGCGGGACAGGGAGGAACACTGAAGCTTTCTTT. This codes for CASSGTGRNTEAFF.

The rearrangement links TRBV5-6 to TRBJ1-4; D unresolved. Germline V gene data show CDR1 as SGHDT and CDR2 as YYEEEE. Trimming pared 0 bases from V and 3 bases from J, leaving 6 bases between. This CDR3 contains 14 residues. The CDR3 region is CASSLGSPNEKLFF. Written as DNA, the CDR3 is TGTGCCAGCAGCTTGGGAAGCCCTAATGAAAAACTGTTTTTT.

The chain recombines TRBV10-2 with TRBJ2-7, with 16 bases identical to TRBD2. This CDR3 has 18 residues. Germline V gene lookup returns CDR1 WSHSY and CDR2 SAAADI. Trimming at V came to 6 bases and at J to 1 base, leaving 9 bases not matched to a gene. In nucleotides, the CDR3 is TGCGCCAGCAGCGGGACTAGCGGGAGGGCCGGGGGGTCCTACGAGCAGTACTTC. Translation gives CASSGTSGRAGGSYEQYF.

J is TRBJ1-6 and V is TRBV30; a weak D match, TRBD1 (6 bases). V was shortened by 3 bases and J by 7 bases, with 10 bases between the two germline ends. The V gene's germline CDR1 is GTSNPN and CDR2 SVGIG (reference sequence). The CDR3 spans 13 residues. CDR3: CAWRTGFNSPLHF. The DNA of the CDR3 is TGTGCCTGGAGGACAGGCTTCAATTCACCCCTCCACTTT.

The chain links TRBV19 to TRBJ1-6; D ambiguous. The CDR3 totals 15 residues. Germline-derived CDR1 and CDR2 are LNHDA and SQIVND (reference sequence). The V end lost 0 bases, the J end lost 13 bases, and 16 bases lay between the germline ends. The CDR3: CASSIDRAARSPLHF. For the CDR3, the DNA is TGTGCCAGTAGTATAGATCGGGCAGCCAGATCGCCCCTCCACTTT. Using reference TRBV19 and TRBJ1-6 for the parts outside the CDR3, the full variable domain is DGGITQSPKYLFRKEGQNVTLSCEQNLNHDAMYWYRQDPGQGLRLIYYSQIVNDFQKGDIAEGYSVSREKKESFPLTVTSAQKNPTAFYLCASSIDRAARSPLHFGNGTRLTVT.

The chain has TRBV6-6 and TRBJ1-4; 9 bases are a match to TRBD1. The CDR3 is 16 amino acids. Germline trimming cut 2 bases from V and 6 bases from J; bases unmatched to any gene: 7. Germline V CDR1 and CDR2: MNHNY, SVGAGI (reference sequence). The chain's CDR3 is CASSYTTGGADEKLFF. CDR3 coding DNA: TGTGCCAGCAGTTACACTACAGGGGGCGCCGATGAAAAACTGTTTTTT.

This chain connects TRBV4-2 to TRBJ2-2; TRBD1 matches at 7 bases. Looked up from germline, CDR1 is LGHNA and CDR2 is YNFKEQ. The CDR3 sequence is 18 residues long. J lost 7 bases, V lost 0 bases, and 14 bases had no gene match. Written as DNA, the CDR3 is TGTGCCAGCAGCCAAGATATTTGGACAGGTCACGGAGGCGGGGAGCTGTTTTTT. This translates into CASSQDIWTGHGGGELFF.

V is TRBV28 and J is TRBJ2-7; D is uncertain. The ends were cut back, 4 bases at V and 2 bases at J, with 12 bases in the middle. CDR1 and CDR2 (germline): MDHEN, SYDVKM. The CDR3 spans 14 residues. The CDR3 here is CASSWTLAPYEQYF. CDR3 in DNA: TGTGCCAGCAGTTGGACCTTAGCCCCCTACGAGCAGTACTTC.